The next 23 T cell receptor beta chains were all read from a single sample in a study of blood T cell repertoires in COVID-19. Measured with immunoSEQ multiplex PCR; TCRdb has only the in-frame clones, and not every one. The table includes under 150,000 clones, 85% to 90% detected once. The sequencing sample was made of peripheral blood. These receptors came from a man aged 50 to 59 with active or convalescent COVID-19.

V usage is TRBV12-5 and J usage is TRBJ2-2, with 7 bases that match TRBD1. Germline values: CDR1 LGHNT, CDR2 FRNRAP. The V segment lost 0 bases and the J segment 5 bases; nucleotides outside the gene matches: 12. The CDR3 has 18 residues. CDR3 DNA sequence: TGTGCTAGTGGTTTGGTTTTATCGCGACAGGGAAAAACCGGGGAGCTGTTTTTT. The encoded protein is CASGLVLSRQGKTGELFF.

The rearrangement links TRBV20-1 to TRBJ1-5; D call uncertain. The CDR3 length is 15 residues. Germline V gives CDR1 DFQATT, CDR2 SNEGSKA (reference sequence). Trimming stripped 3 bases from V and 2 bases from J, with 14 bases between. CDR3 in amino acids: CSASLFRGRNQPQHF. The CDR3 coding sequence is TGCAGTGCTAGTCTCTTCCGCGGCCGCAATCAGCCCCAGCATTTT.

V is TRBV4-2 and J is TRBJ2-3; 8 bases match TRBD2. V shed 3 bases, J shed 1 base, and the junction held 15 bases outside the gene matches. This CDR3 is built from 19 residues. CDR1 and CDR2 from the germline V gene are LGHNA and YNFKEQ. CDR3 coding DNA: TGTGCCAGCAGCCAGGCCACCGCTCTTGGTAGCGGGGGCACAGATACGCAGTATTTT. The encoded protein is CASSQATALGSGGTDTQYF.

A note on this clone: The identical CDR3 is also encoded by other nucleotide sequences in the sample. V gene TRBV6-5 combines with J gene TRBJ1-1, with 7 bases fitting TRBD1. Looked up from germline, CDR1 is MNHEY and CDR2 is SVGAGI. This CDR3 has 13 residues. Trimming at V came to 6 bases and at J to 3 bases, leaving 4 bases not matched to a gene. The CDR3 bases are TGTGCCAGCAGACCTCAGGGGGACACTGAAGCTTTCTTT. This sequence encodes CASRPQGDTEAFF.

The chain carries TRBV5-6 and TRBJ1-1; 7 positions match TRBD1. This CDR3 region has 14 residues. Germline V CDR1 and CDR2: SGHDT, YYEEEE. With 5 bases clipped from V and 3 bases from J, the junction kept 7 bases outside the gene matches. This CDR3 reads CASREYRGYTEAFF. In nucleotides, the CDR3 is TGTGCCAGCAGGGAATACAGGGGATACACTGAAGCTTTCTTT.

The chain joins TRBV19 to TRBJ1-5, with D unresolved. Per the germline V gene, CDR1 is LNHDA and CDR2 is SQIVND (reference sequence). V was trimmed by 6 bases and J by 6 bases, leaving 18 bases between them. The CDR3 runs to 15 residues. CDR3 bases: TGTGCCAGTAGATACCAGTCAGGTTCCGCTCAGCCCCAGCATTTT. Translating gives CASRYQSGSAQPQHF.

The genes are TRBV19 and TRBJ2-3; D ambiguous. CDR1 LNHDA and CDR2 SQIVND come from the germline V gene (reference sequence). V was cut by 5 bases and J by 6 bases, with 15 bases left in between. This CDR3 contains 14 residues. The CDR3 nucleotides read TGTGCCAGTAGTCTAGGTACCAGGCACGATACGCAGTATTTT. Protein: CASSLGTRHDTQYF.

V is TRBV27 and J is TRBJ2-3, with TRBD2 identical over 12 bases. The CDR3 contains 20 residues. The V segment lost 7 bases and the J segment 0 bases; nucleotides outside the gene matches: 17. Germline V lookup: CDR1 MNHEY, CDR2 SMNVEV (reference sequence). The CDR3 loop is CASTERKRGLAGFSTDTQYF. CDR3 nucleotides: TGTGCCAGCACCGAAAGGAAGCGCGGACTAGCGGGATTCAGCACAGATACGCAGTATTTT.

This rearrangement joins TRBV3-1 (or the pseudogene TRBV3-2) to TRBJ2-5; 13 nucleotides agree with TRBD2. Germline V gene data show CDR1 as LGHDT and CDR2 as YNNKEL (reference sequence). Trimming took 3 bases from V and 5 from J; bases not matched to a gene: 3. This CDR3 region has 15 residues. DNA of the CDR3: TGTGCCAGCAGCCAGGGACTAGCGGGAAAGGAGACCCAGTACTTC. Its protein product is CASSQGLAGKETQYF.

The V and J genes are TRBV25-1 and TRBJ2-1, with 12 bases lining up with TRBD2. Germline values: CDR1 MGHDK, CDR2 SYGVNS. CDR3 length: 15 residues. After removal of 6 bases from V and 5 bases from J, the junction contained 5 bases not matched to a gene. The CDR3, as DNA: TGTGCCAGCAGGACTAGCGGGAGTTCGGACAATGAGCAGTTCTTC. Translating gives CASRTSGSSDNEQFF.

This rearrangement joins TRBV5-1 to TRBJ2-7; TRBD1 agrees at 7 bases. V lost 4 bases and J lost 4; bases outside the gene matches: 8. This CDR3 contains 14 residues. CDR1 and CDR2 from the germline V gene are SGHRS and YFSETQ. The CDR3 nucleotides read TGCGCCAGCAGCCACACACAGGGGCCATACGAGCAGTACTTC. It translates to CASSHTQGPYEQYF.

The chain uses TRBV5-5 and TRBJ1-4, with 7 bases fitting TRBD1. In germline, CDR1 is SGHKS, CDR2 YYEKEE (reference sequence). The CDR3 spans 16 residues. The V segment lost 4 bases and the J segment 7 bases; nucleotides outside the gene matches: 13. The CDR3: CASSHTDRVWGEKLFF. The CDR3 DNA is TGTGCCAGCAGCCATACCGACAGGGTTTGGGGTGAAAAACTGTTTTTT.

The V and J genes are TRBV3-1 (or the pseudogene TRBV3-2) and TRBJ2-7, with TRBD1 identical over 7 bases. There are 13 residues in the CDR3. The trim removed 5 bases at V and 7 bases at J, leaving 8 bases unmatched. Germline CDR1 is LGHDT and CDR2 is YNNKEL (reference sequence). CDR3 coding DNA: TGTGCCAGCAGCGCCGACAGGGCCCGGGAGCAGTACTTC. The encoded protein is CASSADRAREQYF.

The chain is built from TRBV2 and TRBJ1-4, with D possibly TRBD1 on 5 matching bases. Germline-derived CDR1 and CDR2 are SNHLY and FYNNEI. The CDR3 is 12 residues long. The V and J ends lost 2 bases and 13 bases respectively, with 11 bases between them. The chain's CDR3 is CASSEWDFGLFF. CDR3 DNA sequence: TGTGCCAGCAGTGAATGGGACTTTGGACTGTTTTTT.

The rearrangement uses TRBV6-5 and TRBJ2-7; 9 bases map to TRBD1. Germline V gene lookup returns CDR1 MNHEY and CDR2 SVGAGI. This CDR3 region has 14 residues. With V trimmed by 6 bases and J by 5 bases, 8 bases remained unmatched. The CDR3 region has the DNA TGTGCCAGCAGGAACCGGGACAGGGCCCACGAGCAGTACTTC. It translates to CASRNRDRAHEQYF.

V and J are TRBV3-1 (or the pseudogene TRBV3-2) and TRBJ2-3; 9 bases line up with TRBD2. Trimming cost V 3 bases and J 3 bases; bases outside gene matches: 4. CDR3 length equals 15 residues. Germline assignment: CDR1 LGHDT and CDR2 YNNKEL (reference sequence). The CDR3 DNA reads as TGTGCCAGCAGCCAGGCGGGGGGGCCAACAGATACGCAGTATTTT. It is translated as CASSQAGGPTDTQYF.

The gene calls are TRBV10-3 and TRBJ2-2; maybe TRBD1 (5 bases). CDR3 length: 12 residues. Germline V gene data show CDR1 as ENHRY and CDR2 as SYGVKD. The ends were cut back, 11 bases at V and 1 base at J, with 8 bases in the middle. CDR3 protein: CAVGQNTGELFF. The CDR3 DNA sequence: TGTGCCGTGGGGCAGAACACCGGGGAGCTGTTTTTT.

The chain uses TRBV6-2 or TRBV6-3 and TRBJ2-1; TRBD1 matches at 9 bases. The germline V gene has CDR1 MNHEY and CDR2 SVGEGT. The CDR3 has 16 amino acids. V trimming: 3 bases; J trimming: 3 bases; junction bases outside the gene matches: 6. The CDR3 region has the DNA TGTGCCAGCAGTTATAACCCGGGACAGGGCTACAATGAGCAGTTCTTC. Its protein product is CASSYNPGQGYNEQFF.

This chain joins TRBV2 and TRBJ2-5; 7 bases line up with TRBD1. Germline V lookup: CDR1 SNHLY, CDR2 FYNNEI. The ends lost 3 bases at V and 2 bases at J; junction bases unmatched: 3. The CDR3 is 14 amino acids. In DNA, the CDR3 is TGTGCCAGCAGTGATTCCAGGGGGCAAGAGACCCAGTACTTC. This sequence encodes CASSDSRGQETQYF.

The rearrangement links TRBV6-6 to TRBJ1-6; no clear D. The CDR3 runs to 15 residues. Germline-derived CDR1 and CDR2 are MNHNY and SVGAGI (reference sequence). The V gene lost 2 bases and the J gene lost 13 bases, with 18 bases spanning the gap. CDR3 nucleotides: TGTGCCAGCAGTTACCCCCTTCTAGATTCTCCCCCCCTCCACTTT. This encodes CASSYPLLDSPPLHF.

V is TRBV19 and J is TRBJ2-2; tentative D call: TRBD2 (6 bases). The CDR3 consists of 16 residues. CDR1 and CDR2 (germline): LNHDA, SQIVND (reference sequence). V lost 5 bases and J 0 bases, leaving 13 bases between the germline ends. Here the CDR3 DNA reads TGTGCCAGTAGTCCCCAAGCGGGTTCGAACACCGGGGAGCTGTTTTTT. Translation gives CASSPQAGSNTGELFF.

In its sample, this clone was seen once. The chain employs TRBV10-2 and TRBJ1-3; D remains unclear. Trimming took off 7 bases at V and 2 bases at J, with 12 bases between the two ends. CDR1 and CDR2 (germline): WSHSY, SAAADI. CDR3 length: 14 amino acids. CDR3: CASKEAGPGNTIYF. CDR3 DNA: TGCGCCAGCAAGGAGGCAGGCCCTGGAAACACCATATATTTT.

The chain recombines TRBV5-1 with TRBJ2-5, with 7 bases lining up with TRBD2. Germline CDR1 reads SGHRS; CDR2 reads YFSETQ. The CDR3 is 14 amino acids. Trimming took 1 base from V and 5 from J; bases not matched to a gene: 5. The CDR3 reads CASSLPGGGETQYF. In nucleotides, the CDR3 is TGCGCCAGCAGCTTGCCCGGGGGAGGGGAGACCCAGTACTTC.